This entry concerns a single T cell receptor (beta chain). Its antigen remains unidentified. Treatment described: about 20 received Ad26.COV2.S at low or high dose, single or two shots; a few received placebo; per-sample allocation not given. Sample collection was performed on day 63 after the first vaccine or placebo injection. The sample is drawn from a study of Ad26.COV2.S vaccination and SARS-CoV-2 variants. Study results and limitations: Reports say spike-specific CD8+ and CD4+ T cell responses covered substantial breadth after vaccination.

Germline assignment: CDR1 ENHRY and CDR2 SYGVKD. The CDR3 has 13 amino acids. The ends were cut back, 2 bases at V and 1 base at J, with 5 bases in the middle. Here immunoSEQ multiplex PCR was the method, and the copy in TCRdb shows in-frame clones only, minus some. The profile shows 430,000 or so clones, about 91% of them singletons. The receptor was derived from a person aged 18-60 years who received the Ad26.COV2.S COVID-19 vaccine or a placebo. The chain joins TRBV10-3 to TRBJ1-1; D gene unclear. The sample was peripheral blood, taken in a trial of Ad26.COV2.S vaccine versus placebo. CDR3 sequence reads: CAISETGNTEAFF. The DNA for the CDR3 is TGTGCCATCAGTGAGACGGGGAACACTGAAGCTTTCTTT.